This entry is about one TCR beta chain. Antigen specificity is unknown. Time point denoted: cycle 4 day 1 (C4D1), after more than five weeks of nivolumab. Autologous stem cell transplantation was followed by relapse in every patient, and brentuximab vedotin exposure varied. The record originates from a study of PD-1 blockade in classical Hodgkin lymphoma. The CDR3 sequence is 16 residues long. The V and J ends lost 1 base and 0 bases respectively, with 10 bases between them. Germline V CDR1 and CDR2: SGHVS, FNYEAQ. Study-wide results and limits: The causes of the repertoire differences, possibly disease activity or prior therapy, remain undefined. CD4+ TCR diversity, unlike CD8+, rose significantly by C4D1. The baseline diversity of complete responders showed similarity to that of newly diagnosed patients. Healthy donors were reported to have higher baseline TCR diversity than newly diagnosed patients.

Clones were read by immunoSEQ multiplex PCR, and TCRdb kept only the in-frame ones, dropping some. Counted here are fewer than 9,000 clones, roughly 87% occurring once; the ten biggest clones make up roughly a third. The TCR originated in a human donor with classical Hodgkin lymphoma. The rearrangement joins TRBV7-6 to TRBJ2-1, with a tentative D call TRBD2 (6 bases). Sample: peripheral blood mononuclear cells (PBMCs), taken before the fourth cycle of nivolumab. The CDR3 region has the DNA TGTGCCAGCAGCTTAGATGCGGGAAGCTCCTACAATGAGCAGTTCTTC. Its translation is CASSLDAGSSYNEQFF. The variable domain in full, with the rest retrieved from reference TRBV7-6 and TRBJ2-1, is GAGVSQSPRYKVTKRGQDVALRCDPISGHVSLYWYRQALGQGPEFLTYFNYEAQQDKSGLPNDRFSAERPEGSISTLTIQRTEQRDSAMYRCASSLDAGSSYNEQFFGPGTRLTVL.